This record concerns one T cell receptor (beta chain) sequence. Its antigen remains unidentified. Base quality data are lacking; no much larger clone is found one base away. This entry is derived from a study of response to subunit inactivated influenza vaccine (dated by TCRdb to the late 2010s). About the full investigation: To follow how T cells responded to a trivalent subunit inactivated influenza vaccine, the researchers relied on deep quantitative profiling of the T cell receptor repertoire. Study-wide findings and limitations: The authors proposed that each seasonal influenza vaccination may bring in only a limited number of new T cells.

The library came from RT-PCR. TCRdb records Illumina HiSeq 2500 as the sequencer. The public reads were quality trimmed at Q25 with fastp and then assembled into clones with MiXCR by TCRdb, keeping productive beta chains. CDR3 protein sequences are deduplicated, and each keeps its most common genes and DNA. Counted in this sample were 800,000 or so distinct CDR3 sequences; around 20% of them appeared once. The ten largest clonotypes hold about 9.4% of the sample. The sequence was collected from a man in his forties or fifties who received an inactivated influenza vaccine. Donor details come from another sample of the same person, matched by shared clones. The sequencing used PBMCs from blood, collected roughly 5 days after vaccination.

CDR3 reads: CSARDPRREMETQYF. The DNA reads TGCAGTGCTAGAGACCCCCGGCGGGAGATGGAGACCCAGTACTTC. Rearrangement joined TRBV20-1 to TRBJ2-5, with 7 bases in between that match TRBD2. The germline V gene (reference sequence) gives CDR1 as DFQATT and CDR2 as SNEGSKA. For this chain, trimming is 0 bases at the V end and 5 bases at the J end, and the number of junction bases without a gene match is 9. Its CDR3 holds 15 amino acids, cysteine through phenylalanine. Only CDR3 DNA is held: 45 bases, read in frame from base 1.